What follows are 17 T cell receptor beta chains derived from one specimen sequenced in a study of blood T cell repertoires in COVID-19. Generated by immunoSEQ multiplex PCR, the TCRdb table keeps only in-frame clones and is missing some. The sample lists roughly 120,000 clones; approximately 78% were seen once. Sequences were obtained from peripheral blood. All receptors derive from a man between 70 and 80 years old with acute or convalescent COVID-19.

Here the CDR3 reads CASSSSYEQYF. The CDR3 DNA reads TGTGCCAGCTCTAGCTCCTACGAGCAGTACTTC. The J gene is TRBJ2-7, the V gene TRBV2; D gene ambiguous. Germline values: CDR1 SNHLY, CDR2 FYNNEI. The CDR3 has 11 residues. Deletions cut 8 bases from V and 0 bases from J, with 5 bases between.

This clone was observed a handful of times. The V gene is TRBV2, the J gene TRBJ2-7; TRBD1 aligns across 8 bases. The CDR3 is made up of 13 amino acids. Trimming took 4 bases from V and 7 from J; bases not matched to a gene: 6. Germline V lookup: CDR1 SNHLY, CDR2 FYNNEI. The CDR3 DNA sequence: TGTGCCAGCAGTGGGACAGGGTCGGGTGAGCAGTACTTC. This sequence encodes CASSGTGSGEQYF.

In this sample, this clone turned up a few times. This chain joins TRBV5-1 and TRBJ1-2, with 7 positions matching TRBD1. The CDR3 is made up of 13 amino acids. V dropped 4 bases and J dropped 4; count of bases not matched to a gene: 4. The germline V gene encodes CDR1 SGHRS and CDR2 YFSETQ. The CDR3 loop reads CASSAGTAYGYTF. In DNA form, the CDR3 reads TGCGCCAGCAGCGCCGGGACAGCCTATGGCTACACCTTC.

J is TRBJ2-3 and V is TRBV3-1 (or the pseudogene TRBV3-2); 7 bases fit TRBD2. The CDR3 spans 14 residues. CDR1 is LGHDT and CDR2 is YNNKEL in the germline V gene (reference sequence). The junction had 2 bases not matched to a gene; V was cut back by 4 bases and J by 1 base. This chain's CDR3 is CASSRAGGTDTQYF. The CDR3 bases are TGTGCCAGCAGCCGCGCGGGGGGCACAGATACGCAGTATTTT.

V is TRBV7-3 and J is TRBJ1-2; no clear D gene. The CDR3 is 15 residues long. V shed 1 base and J shed 8 bases, with 17 bases lying between them. Per the germline V gene, CDR1 is SGHTA and CDR2 is FQGTGA. CDR3 bases: TGTGCCAGCAGCTTAAGCTCTGCGACAAAAGACGGCTACACCTTC. Its translation is CASSLSSATKDGYTF.

V usage is TRBV5-5 and J usage is TRBJ1-5; the match to TRBD1 covers 7 bases. CDR1 and CDR2 (germline): SGHKS, YYEKEE (reference sequence). V lost 3 bases to trimming and J lost 7 bases; unmatched junction nucleotides: 13. The CDR3 loop spans 16 amino acids. The CDR3 DNA follows: TGTGCCAGCAGCTCCCATCCCCACGCAGGGGGGCAGCCCCAGCATTTT. This gives the protein CASSSHPHAGGQPQHF.

This clone was observed a few times. The chain links TRBV11-1 to TRBJ2-2, with 11 bases lining up with TRBD1. The CDR3 runs 16 residues. The J segment lost 6 bases and the V segment lost 5 bases, leaving 8 bases of the junction unmatched. CDR1 SGHAT and CDR2 FQDESV come from the germline V gene (reference sequence). The CDR3 DNA reads TGTGCCAGCAGCCCCGGACAGGGGGCTAGTGCCGGGGAGCTGTTTTTT. It is translated as CASSPGQGASAGELFF. Full variable domain (missing parts from reference TRBV11-1 and TRBJ2-2): EAEVAQSPRYKITEKSQAVAFWCDPISGHATLYWYRQILGQGPELLVQFQDESVVDDSQLPKDRFSAERLKGVDSTLKIQPAELGDSAMYLCASSPGQGASAGELFFGEGSRLTVL.

The chain links TRBV5-4 to TRBJ2-5, with D possibly being TRBD1 (6 bases). In germline, CDR1 is SGHNT, CDR2 YYREEE (reference sequence). Trimming took off 6 bases at V and 5 bases at J, with 17 bases between the two ends. This CDR3 contains 14 residues. CDR3 residues: CASTQGSLEETQYF. The CDR3 DNA follows: TGTGCCAGCACACAGGGCTCTCTGGAGGAGACCCAGTACTTC.

This clone came up a few times. V is TRBV7-9 and J is TRBJ1-2, with 11 bases lining up with TRBD1. The CDR3 is 13 residues long. CDR1 and CDR2 (germline): SEHNR, FQNEAQ (reference sequence). With 3 bases clipped from V and 7 bases from J, the junction kept 1 base outside the gene matches. CDR3 DNA sequence: TGTGCCAGCAGCTTGGGACAGGGGGGTGGCTACACCTTC. Translated: CASSLGQGGGYTF.

The chain's CDR3 is CASSLSGQGANIQYF. For the CDR3, the DNA is TGCGCCAGCAGCCTCTCTGGACAGGGGGCGAACATTCAGTACTTC. This rearrangement joins TRBV5-1 to TRBJ2-4; 11 nucleotides match TRBD1. This CDR3 is 15 amino acids long. Germline-derived CDR1 and CDR2 are SGHRS and YFSETQ. V lost 4 bases and J lost 7; bases outside the gene matches: 7.

V gene TRBV9 combines with J gene TRBJ1-5; weak D call: TRBD1 (6 bases). Germline CDR1 and CDR2: SGDLS and YYNGEE. The CDR3 has 16 amino acids. Deletions cut 0 bases from V and 0 bases from J, with 10 bases between. CDR3 loop: CASSVEGQYSNQPQHF. DNA for the CDR3: TGTGCCAGCAGCGTAGAGGGACAATATAGCAATCAGCCCCAGCATTTT.

V is TRBV5-1 and J is TRBJ1-4; D call uncertain. The CDR3 has 14 amino acids. The ends were cut back, 1 base at V and 5 bases at J, with 9 bases in the middle. Germline V lookup: CDR1 SGHRS, CDR2 YFSETQ. The CDR3 coding sequence is TGCGCCAGCAGCTTGACGGGGTCCAATGAAAAACTGTTTTTT. Encoded protein: CASSLTGSNEKLFF.

The chain uses TRBV5-1 and TRBJ2-6; D perhaps matches TRBD2 (5 bases). The CDR3 is made up of 15 amino acids. V gave up 4 bases and J gave up 2 bases, with 10 bases separating them. The germline CDR1 and CDR2 sequences are SGHRS and YFSETQ. The CDR3 DNA reads as TGCGCCAGCAGCCGAGAGGGTGCTGGGGCCAACGTCCTGACTTTC. Translation: CASSREGAGANVLTF.

As concerns this clone: The junction differs from germline at one of its ends, possibly a read error. The chain is built from TRBV28 and TRBJ2-5; D is perhaps TRBD1 (6 bases). CDR3 length: 17 residues. Germline lookup yields CDR1 MDHEN and CDR2 SYDVKM. The DNA of the CDR3 is TGTGCCAGCAGTTTAGGCCGGACAGTTAAGGGGGTAGAGGCCCAGTACTTC. It is translated as CASSLGRTVKGVEAQYF.

The V gene is TRBV5-6, the J gene TRBJ2-1, with 7 nucleotides matching TRBD2. The CDR3 loop spans 13 amino acids. The V gene's germline CDR1 is SGHDT and CDR2 YYEEEE. V dropped 0 bases and J dropped 9; count of bases not matched to a gene: 3. As DNA, the CDR3 is TGTGCCAGCAGCTTGGGCGGGGGAGGTGAGCAGTTCTTC. Its protein product is CASSLGGGGEQFF.

The chain's CDR3 is CASSPGRTSGGDTDTQYF. As DNA, the CDR3 is TGTGCCAGCAGCCCCGGTCGGACTAGCGGGGGCGACACAGATACGCAGTATTTT. The chain recombines TRBV7-9 with TRBJ2-3; 13 nucleotides align to TRBD2. Looked up from germline, CDR1 is SEHNR and CDR2 is FQNEAQ (reference sequence). J gave up 2 bases and V 5 bases, and 10 bases lay outside the gene matches. This CDR3 comprises 18 residues.

This rearrangement joins TRBV6-4 to TRBJ2-7, with TRBD1 identical over 9 bases. Trimming took 4 bases from V and 0 from J; bases not matched to a gene: 4. The CDR3 has 15 residues. CDR1 is MRHNA and CDR2 is SNTAGT in the germline V gene. The CDR3 sequence: CASSAGTGPSYEQYF. The CDR3 DNA reads TGTGCCAGCAGTGCTGGGACAGGGCCCTCCTACGAGCAGTACTTC.